This entry lists 19 T cell receptor beta chains sequenced from one sample in a study of read filtering for tumor transcriptome and immune sequencing. This library used 300 to 500 ng RNA and molecular barcoded adaptors spanning alpha/delta and beta/gamma chains. One entry per CDR3 protein, called by TCRdb with MiXCR from the reads. The sample contains fewer than 45,000 distinct CDR3 sequences, roughly 13% of which appear only once. Sample: a population of CD138-negative cells sorted from bone marrow. Receptor source: a donor at least 40 years old with multiple myeloma.

This clonotype was found many times. V and J are TRBV19 and TRBJ1-5, with a possible D match to TRBD1 (5 bases). CDR1 is LNHDA and CDR2 is SQIVND in the germline V gene (reference sequence). Trimming pared 4 bases from V and 1 base from J, leaving 8 bases between. The CDR3 is 14 residues long. The CDR3 DNA is TGTGCCAGTAGTAAAAAGGGGAGCAATCAGCCCCAGCATTTT. Translating it yields CASSKKGSNQPQHF.

This clonotype has ten or more counts. This chain uses TRBV20-1 with TRBJ1-1; the D gene is possibly TRBD1 (6 bases). Per the germline V gene, CDR1 is DFQATT and CDR2 is SNEGSKA (reference sequence). The CDR3 spans 15 residues. Trimming removed 6 bases at V and 4 bases at J, with 21 bases between. CDR3: CSAIRGGRRGTEAFF. In DNA, the CDR3 is TGCAGTGCCATAAGGGGGGGGCGAAGGGGCACTGAAGCTTTCTTT.

This clonotype was detected many times. CDR3 residues: CASSVGQGAKYGYTF. The CDR3 DNA follows: TGTGCCAGCAGCGTAGGACAGGGAGCGAAATATGGCTACACCTTC. The V call is TRBV9, the J call TRBJ1-2; 7 bases align to TRBD1. This CDR3 spans 15 amino acids. Per germline, CDR1 SGDLS and CDR2 YYNGEE. Germline trimming cut 0 bases from V and 5 bases from J; bases unmatched to any gene: 7. The full variable domain, in which reference TRBV9 and TRBJ1-2 provide the parts outside the CDR3, is DSGVTQTPKHLITATGQRVTLRCSPRSGDLSVYWYQQSLDQGLQFLIQYYNGEERAKGNILERFSAQQFPDLHSELNLSSLELGDSALYFCASSVGQGAKYGYTFGSGTRLTVV.

The rearrangement uses TRBV12-3 or TRBV12-4 and TRBJ2-7; TRBD1 or TRBD2 may be the D gene (6 bases each). The V end lost 5 bases, the J end lost 3 bases, and 17 bases lay between the germline ends. The CDR3 loop spans 15 amino acids. The CDR3 region is CASSRMGGTGYEQYF. The CDR3 DNA sequence: TGTGCCAGCAGTCGTATGGGGGGCACTGGCTACGAGCAGTACTTC.

This clonotype was seen ten or more times. A far larger clone is a single base away, which makes a read error likely. The genes are TRBV12-3 or TRBV12-4 and TRBJ2-1, with no clear D. The CDR3 runs 13 residues. Between the trimmed V and J ends, which lost 5 bases and 8 bases, there was a span of 13 bases. In nucleotides, the CDR3 is TGTGCCAGCAGTAGGAACCTCCACGATGAGCAGTTCTTC. Translation: CASSRNLHDEQFF.

This clonotype was observed a handful of times. Being one base from a much bigger clone, this may be a read error. The rearrangement links TRBV20-1 to TRBJ2-7; D may be TRBD1 (5 bases). V was pared by 0 bases and J by 3 bases, with 12 bases between. The CDR3 is made up of 14 amino acids. CDR1 is DFQATT, CDR2 SNEGSKA, per germline (reference sequence). The CDR3 region is CSARDLIGDYEQYF. CDR3 nucleotide sequence: TGCAGTGCTAGAGATCTCATAGGGGACTACGAGCAGTACTTC.

With regard to this clonotype: A clone one base away is much larger, so this may be a read error. This chain joins TRBV20-1 and TRBJ1-2, with D tentatively TRBD1 (6 bases). The CDR3 has 14 amino acids. Germline values: CDR1 DFQATT, CDR2 SNEGSKA (reference sequence). V dropped 2 bases and J dropped 5 bases, with 15 bases sitting between them. The CDR3 region is CSARKGTIGYGYTF. As DNA, the CDR3 is TGCAGTGCTAGAAAAGGGACAATAGGATATGGCTACACCTTC.

This clonotype was recorded at least ten times. This may be a read error: a much more frequent sequence differs by one nucleotide. The chain couples TRBV29-1 to TRBJ2-1; D is ambiguous. There are 13 residues in the CDR3. Trimming removed 1 base from V and 6 bases from J, with 10 bases in between. Germline V gives CDR1 SQVTM, CDR2 ANQGSEA. The CDR3 spells CSVEVPAINEQFF. CDR3 DNA: TGCAGCGTTGAAGTTCCAGCGATCAATGAGCAGTTCTTC.

The chain couples TRBV5-1 to TRBJ2-2; tentative D call: TRBD2 (6 bases). Germline V lookup: CDR1 SGHRS, CDR2 YFSETQ. Trimming left V 3 bases short and J 5 bases short, with 11 bases between. The CDR3 spans 14 residues. DNA for the CDR3: TGCGCCAGCAGCTCCACTAGCAGGACCGGGGAGCTGTTTTTT. Protein product: CASSSTSRTGELFF.

This clonotype was found many times. The genes are TRBV6-2 or TRBV6-3 and TRBJ2-5; TRBD2 matches 10 bases. Germline CDR1 MNHEY, CDR2 SVGEGT. CDR3 length: 19 amino acids. J gave up 0 bases and V 0 bases, and 10 bases lay outside the gene matches. CDR3 in amino acids: CASSYSKILAGDHQETQYF. In DNA, the CDR3 is TGTGCCAGCAGTTACTCGAAGATCCTAGCGGGAGATCACCAAGAGACCCAGTACTTC.

This clonotype showed up many times. The J gene is TRBJ2-2, the V gene TRBV27; 12 nucleotides align to TRBD2. CDR1 MNHEY and CDR2 SMNVEV come from the germline V gene (reference sequence). The CDR3 is 17 amino acids. Trimming removed 10 bases from V and 7 bases from J; junction bases left unmatched: 16. The CDR3 sequence: CATSERTSGMGHGELFF. CDR3 bases: TGTGCCACATCAGAGCGGACTAGCGGGATGGGGCACGGGGAGCTGTTTTTT.

This clonotype has a count of ten or more. The gene calls are TRBV20-1 and TRBJ2-1; a weak D match, TRBD2 (6 bases). The CDR3 totals 16 residues. The germline CDR1 and CDR2 sequences are DFQATT and SNEGSKA (reference sequence). Trimming stripped 0 bases from V and 10 bases from J, with 22 bases between. The CDR3 sequence: CSARDSARGVDEEQFF. The CDR3 region has the DNA TGCAGTGCTAGAGACTCGGCGCGGGGAGTTGACGAGGAGCAGTTCTTC.

This clonotype was counted at least ten times. The chain employs TRBV12-5 and TRBJ2-2; TRBD1 aligns across 7 bases. In germline, CDR1 is LGHNT, CDR2 FRNRAP. V lost 7 bases, J lost 0 bases, and 5 bases stayed unmatched. The CDR3 extends over 15 amino acids. CDR3 sequence (DNA): TGTGCTAGTGCCCTCGACAGGGCGAACACCGGGGAGCTGTTTTTT. Protein product: CASALDRANTGELFF. The whole variable domain, remainder taken from reference TRBV12-5 and TRBJ2-2, is DARVTQTPRHKVTEMGQEVTMRCQPILGHNTVFWYRQTMMQGLELLAYFRNRAPLDDSGMPKDRFSAEMPDATLATLKIQPSEPRDSAVYFCASALDRANTGELFFGEGSRLTVL.

J is TRBJ2-7 and V is TRBV29-1; 14 positions agree with TRBD2. This CDR3 spans 15 amino acids. CDR1 SQVTM and CDR2 ANQGSEA come from the germline V gene. V lost 2 bases, J lost 6 bases, and 6 bases stayed unmatched. In nucleotides, the CDR3 is TGCAGCGTTGAACGACTAGCGGGAGGGCTGAGCGAGCAGTACTTC. This sequence encodes CSVERLAGGLSEQYF.

This clonotype showed up many times. The genes are TRBV28 and TRBJ2-7; D is perhaps TRBD1 (6 bases). Trimming took off 1 base at V and 4 bases at J, with 11 bases between the two ends. Germline V gene lookup returns CDR1 MDHEN and CDR2 SYDVKM. The CDR3 runs to 14 residues. CDR3 loop: CASSLSGGQYEQYF. In nucleotides, the CDR3 is TGTGCCAGCAGTTTATCTGGGGGACAATACGAGCAGTACTTC. Full variable domain (outside the CDR3, taken from reference TRBV28 and TRBJ2-7): DVKVTQSSRYLVKRTGEKVFLECVQDMDHENMFWYRQDPGLGLRLIYFSYDVKMKEKGDIPEGYSVSREKKERFSLILESASTNQTSMYLCASSLSGGQYEQYFGPGTRLTVT.

This clonotype occurred many times. This chain connects TRBV7-3 to TRBJ2-7, with 7 bases aligning to TRBD1. Germline V lookup: CDR1 SGHTA, CDR2 FQGTGA. This CDR3 is built from 14 residues. V dropped 3 bases and J dropped 2; count of bases not matched to a gene: 4. In nucleotides, the CDR3 is TGTGCCAGCAGCTTGGGGCAGGGGGCCTACGAGCAGTACTTC. It encodes CASSLGQGAYEQYF.

The CDR3 reads CATSDPAGGQETQYF. The CDR3 DNA reads as TGTGCCACCAGTGATCCCGCAGGGGGGCAAGAGACCCAGTACTTC. V usage is TRBV24-1 and J usage is TRBJ2-5; possibly TRBD1 for D (7 bases). The V and J ends lost 3 bases and 2 bases respectively, with 12 bases between them. The CDR3 is 15 amino acids. The germline V gene encodes CDR1 KGHDR and CDR2 SFDVKD.

There are many counts of this clonotype. The chain is built from TRBV19 and TRBJ2-1; 8 bases agree with TRBD2. V shed 6 bases, J shed 3 bases, and the junction held 7 bases outside the gene matches. There are 15 residues in the CDR3. The germline gives CDR1 LNHDA, CDR2 SQIVND (reference sequence). The CDR3 sequence is CASSRREGGYNEQFF. CDR3 in DNA: TGTGCCAGTAGCCGACGGGAGGGCGGCTACAATGAGCAGTTCTTC.

This clonotype has more than one count but fewer than ten. A clone one base away is much larger, so this may be a read error. The CDR3 region is CASSLGCHNQETQYF. CDR3 sequence (DNA): TGCGCCAGCAGCTTGGGTTGTCACAACCAAGAGACCCAGTACTTC. V usage is TRBV5-1 and J usage is TRBJ2-5; D remains unclear. The CDR3 sequence is 15 residues long. CDR1 and CDR2 (germline): SGHRS, YFSETQ. Trimming shortened V by 0 bases and J by 0 bases, and 9 bases separated the two germline ends. The full variable domain, rest sourced from reference TRBV5-1 and TRBJ2-5, is KAGVTQTPRYLIKTRGQQVTLSCSPISGHRSVSWYQQTPGQGLQFLFEYFSETQRNKGNFPGRFSGRQFSNSRSEMNVSTLELGDSALYLCASSLGCHNQETQYFGPGTRLLVL.